This T cell receptor beta chain was captured in a study of T cells in tuberculosis. Study-wide results and caveats: A GMM-specific repertoire classifier reached roughly 87% accuracy, AUROC approximately 0.9. The TCR-beta difference was not significant; alpha differences partly reflected length. Active tuberculosis alpha repertoires lay closer to GMM-specific TCRs than controls'.

The protocol was immunoSEQ multiplex PCR, while the TCRdb copy is restricted to in-frame clones and leaves out a portion. The sample records roughly 30,000 clones, approximately 93% being singletons. Remarks on this clone: Its antigen is undetermined.

Germline CDR1 MNHEY, CDR2 SMNVEV (reference sequence). The V gene lost 6 bases and the J gene lost 0 bases, with 9 bases spanning the gap. The CDR3 runs 13 residues. This clonotype was sampled from a donor between 5 and 29 years old with latent tuberculosis or without tuberculosis infection. The J gene is TRBJ2-7, the V gene TRBV27; possibly TRBD1 for D (6 bases). The specimen was PBMCs. Written as DNA, the CDR3 is TGTGCCAGCAGCCGGGACAACTCCTACGAGCAGTACTTC. The encoded protein is CASSRDNSYEQYF.